This T cell receptor (beta chain) was captured in a study of blood T cell repertoires in COVID-19. In the study overall: The study drew acute and convalescent COVID-19 samples from the United States, Italy and Spain.

In the authors' workflow: Nucleated cell number was recorded as an estimate derived from reference gene primer amplification. The method was immunoSEQ multiplex PCR; TCRdb's version includes in-frame clones alone and lacks a portion of them. From that table come the V and J calls and clone size; the DNA was used to work out D and trimming. The table includes approximately 460,000 clones, nearly 90% detected once. The clonotype was recovered from a man aged 18 to 35 with COVID-19, enrolled during active disease. Sequencing was done on a sample of peripheral blood.

This CDR3 is CATGQGKGKLFF. CDR3 coding DNA: TGTGCCACCGGACAGGGAAAGGGAAAACTGTTTTTT. V usage is TRBV6-7 and J usage is TRBJ1-4, with 8 bases that match TRBD1. TRBV6-7 is an ORF; its function is uncertain. J lost 10 bases, V lost 10 bases, and 8 bases had no gene match. This CDR3 is 12 amino acids long.